This T cell receptor beta chain was captured in a study of regulatory T cells in long-lasting Graves disease. Study overall: Patients newly diagnosed with Graves' had been on antithyroid drugs for under 3 months.

The time point: newly diagnosed GD, antithyroid drugs for less than 3 months. PBMC-extracted RNA yielded the TCR library. This clonotype was counted many times. Arm-PCR with iRepertoire HTBI primers amplified the CDR3 regions for these TCR beta libraries. TCRdb recomputed calls from the multiplex PCR reads with MiXCR, one row per CDR3 protein. The sample comprises fewer than 650,000 distinct CDR3 sequences, 15% to 20% of which are singletons, and 12% rests with the top ten. These data also formed part of another study, on T cells in Graves' hyperthyroidism and ophthalmopathy. Turning to that study: The HTBI set primed first-round TCR CDR3 RT-PCR.

The material sequenced was peripheral blood mononuclear cells (PBMCs), taken at new diagnosis, from a patient treated with antithyroid drugs. The receptor was isolated from a man younger than 35 with Graves disease.

CDR3 nucleotides: TGTGCCAGCAGCTTAGGTCAGGGTTCGCGGGAGCTGTTTTTT. Amino acids: CASSLGQGSRELFF. The V call is TRBV5-5, the J call TRBJ2-2, with TRBD1 as a possible D gene (5 bases). V was cut by 2 bases and J by 9 bases, with 14 bases left in between. This CDR3 comprises 14 residues. Germline V lookup: CDR1 SGHKS, CDR2 YYEKEE (reference sequence). The full variable domain, completed using reference TRBV5-5 and TRBJ2-2, is DAGVTQSPTHLIKTRGQQVTLRCSPISGHKSVSWYQQVLGQGPQFIFQYYEKEERGRGNFPDRFSARQFPNYSSELNVNALLLGDSALYLCASSLGQGSRELFFGEGSRLTVL.